Listed below are T cell receptor beta chains from one sample, sequenced in a study of glioma-infiltrating T cells after dendritic cell vaccination. Profiling relied on immunoSEQ multiplex PCR, and the TCRdb table lists in-frame clones only, not all of them. The table includes some 60,000 clones, 70% to 85% detected once. Here the sequenced sample was blood, taken after dendritic cell vaccination. These receptors were collected from a human donor with glioblastoma. CDR3s leave out the opening cysteine and the closing phenylalanine or tryptophan.

v_call	j_call	cdr3_aa
TRBV29-1	TRBJ2-1	SVAASTGHNEQF
TRBV18	TRBJ1-6	ASRITGEQSPLH
TRBV5-1	TRBJ2-4	ASSLAAEGWANIQY
TRBV7-9	TRBJ2-5	ASSCTGGLETQY
TRBV19	TRBJ2-6	ASTVTSGANVLT
TRBV19	TRBJ1-2	ASSPPWEGGYGYT
TRBV4-1	TRBJ2-7	ASSQGRLAGGRDSYEQY
TRBV10-3	TRBJ2-3	AIRLASFTDTQY
TRBV28	TRBJ1-2	ASSQDRAPSYGYT
TRBV7-2	TRBJ1-6	ASSLRGTLH
TRBV9	TRBJ1-2	ASSVVLLEPGGYT
TRBV6-1	TRBJ1-1	ASSLLGHNTEAF
TRBV7-9	TRBJ2-1	ASSRGQGRHEQF
TRBV13	TRBJ1-1	ASSLGSPGEAF
TRBV12-2	TRBJ1-4	ASHPNSRGSGSNEKLF
TRBV6-4	TRBJ1-2	ASSGQGSNYGYT
TRBV29-1	TRBJ2-4	SVEDLVGASETNIQY
TRBV19	TRBJ1-4	ASSSPRDRNEKLF
TRBV10-1	TRBJ1-2	ASSGTGGPSYGYT
TRBV4-1	TRBJ2-1	ASSSAGNEQF
TRBV7-2	TRBJ2-5	ASSLDSGGGGETQY
TRBV4-1	TRBJ1-3	ASTEFASGNTIY
TRBV7-9	TRBJ2-7	ASSPTFSYEQY
TRBV5-6	TRBJ2-3	ASSPGMAGTDTQY
TRBV6-4	TRBJ2-7	ASSDFR
TRBV27	TRBJ1-4	ASSPGDRGGEKLF
TRBV2	TRBJ1-2	ASSEVGTAIYGYT
TRBV7-9	TRBJ1-1	ASSLDSLSMNTEAF
TRBV15	TRBJ1-5	ATSRDKGMMDGSNQPQH
TRBV18	TRBJ2-5	ASSPPAAETQY
TRBV7-8	TRBJ2-7	ASSHAGDSYEQY
TRBV6-5	TRBJ1-2	ASRLLGQGFGYT
TRBV27	TRBJ2-1	ASSLSARSSYNEQF
TRBV27	TRBJ2-3	ASSLGRGDTQY